This T cell receptor beta chain derives from a study of shared clonotypes between healthy human individuals (dated by TCRdb to the early 2020s). Background on the whole study: Three men and a couple of women, aged 18 to 49 years, made up the cohort. For each donor, CD4 naive and CD4 memory were each given three plates, CD8 naive was given two plates, and CD8 memory was given one plate. To estimate repertoire size and how much clonotype sharing occurs between individuals, the study deeply sequenced the blood TCR repertoires of five healthy adults. Libraries were prepared and TCR repertoires were sequenced by different laboratories using diverse techniques, in order to increase sequencing depth and limit assay-specific biases. Per donor, leukapheresis produced somewhere between about 0.9 and 9 billion PBMCs. What the authors observed across the whole study: Across several donors, about 5.2% of naive CD4, approximately 3.6% of naive CD8, 2.3% of memory CD4, and approximately 0.4% of memory CD8 clonotypes were shared. Even with the large sequencing depth, rarefaction of the sorted-subset datasets indicated that sequencing was incomplete. Larger estimated clonotype richness was generally found for naive subsets than for memory subsets. Pairwise subsampling indicated that sequencing depth was expected to affect the degree of clonotype sharing among donors. Clonotypes shared by all four sorted-subset donors showed higher generation probabilities than non-shared clonotypes. The small number of donors limited the genetic and exposure-history diversity represented. Sampling was restricted to blood, and TCR repertoires in tissues likely differ from the TCR repertoires found in blood.

Including the terminal cysteine and phenylalanine, the CDR3 comprises 13 residues. Only the CDR3 DNA is retained, 39 bases long and in frame from the first base. V is reduced by 0 bases and J by 0 bases, leaving a spacing of 3 bases between them. CDR1 is given as SGHKS and CDR2 as YYEKEE, both from the germline V gene (reference sequence). About this clone itself: This receptor's antigen is unknown. The record has no base qualities; no much larger clone is one base away.

TCR CDR3 regions were amplified from genomic DNA by multiplex PCR using the deep immunoSEQ assay. For each cell subset, the extracted genomic DNA was distributed evenly across all wells of several immunoSEQ 96-well plates, and each plate served as one replicate. For sorted subsets, each replicate PCR was loaded with about 200 ng genomic DNA, equivalent to approximately 33,000 T cell genomes. Purified libraries were measured with a Qubit 3.0 fluorometer, size-checked on a Bioanalyzer 2100, and measured again with the KAPA Library Quantification kit. Every immunoSEQ 96-well plate was sequenced on a dedicated single-read 150-cycle Illumina NextSeq 550 flow cell. Processing in the source paper ran as follows. The immunoSEQ output contained only junctional sequences without quality scores, so filtering could not match that applied to full-length reads. To assign V/J genes and CDR3, sequences were annotated against IMGT germline references using PyIR, a Python wrapper for IgBLAST v1.9. Any read was removed if the V/J assignment was weak (E-value above 1e-6), the CDR3 was missing, or the read contained stop codons, out-of-frame junctions, or ambiguous translated residues. V3J clonotypes were defined as sequences sharing the same inferred V gene, J gene, and CDR3 amino acid sequence. Percentage overlap between repertoires was calculated by dividing the number of shared unique clonotypes by the size of the smaller repertoire. Repertoire richness was assessed with RTK rarefaction, the Chao1 estimator, and Recon v2.1 estimates of unobserved clonotypes. OLGA was used to compute generation probabilities for all TCRbeta clonotypes that the gDNA method yielded from a handful of donors. Drawn from immuneACCESS, this table holds only the in-frame rearrangements with V and J called that TCRdb kept. Clones are partly lost; checked studies trace under half to an unresolved V gene and leave the rest unexplained. V and J calls plus clone size are reproduced from that table; the DNA served to infer D and trimming. The table for this sample lists hundreds of thousands of clones; around 96% of them were counted only once. The ten largest clones represent about 0.11% of the sample.

CD8 naive samples consisted of CD45RO-negative cells that were positively selected for CCR7, yielding a CD45RA+CCR7+ population without TemRA cells. The donors were healthy, HIV-negative adults with no recently reported acute infections or vaccinations. All donors were Caucasian adults living in Nashville, Tennessee, USA. After blood collection by leukapheresis, PBMCs were isolated using Ficoll-Histopaque density gradient centrifugation and then cryopreserved in the vapor phase of liquid nitrogen. Analytical flow cytometry was used to check the purity and quantity of every magnetically sorted T cell population. From each sorted fraction, genomic DNA was isolated and quantified by UV absorbance on a Nanodrop 2000c.

The sequence was collected from a woman in her thirties in good health. This chain is built from TRBV5-5 and TRBJ1-2; the D gene is unclear. The material sequenced was naive CD8+ T cells sorted from blood. Reading the label with the study, this specimen's cell subset or site is: CD45RA+CCR7+. Here the CDR3 is given as CASSLAANYGYTF. The nucleotide sequence is TGTGCCAGCAGCTTGGCTGCTAACTATGGCTACACCTTC.